The source of this T cell receptor beta chain is a study of T cells expressing NK-cell markers (dated by TCRdb to about 2020). A note on the overall study: Three sorted T-cell subsets (CD3+CD56+NKG2C+, CD3+CD56+NKG2C- and CD3+CD56-NKG2C+) from several donors had their TCR beta-chain repertoires profiled. Randomly selected healthy volunteers, three men and five women, were used as the eight sequenced donors. The libraries were sequenced on Illumina HiSeq 2000/2500, MiSeq or NextSeq, producing 2 x 150 bp reads. Among the eight sequenced donors, seven were HCMV-seropositive and one was HCMV-seronegative. Findings and caveats that apply to the study as a whole: Whether the expanded NKG2C-expressing T cell clones were specific for HCMV antigens remained unclear. Those dominant clonotypes were again the most abundant among CD3+CD56-NKG2C+ cells in several donors, at about 28.3-65%. In five to seven donors, the dominant CD3+CD56+NKG2C+ clonotypes were among the top 10 CD8+ clonotypes and accounted for about 1.0-7.5% of CD8+ T cells.

For this clonotype: Its antigen is still unknown.

HCMV serostatus was determined by detecting HCMV-specific IgG in serum with a commercial ELISA kit. Ficoll density gradient centrifugation was used to isolate peripheral blood mononuclear cells from blood. Its CDR3 holds 13 amino acids, cysteine through phenylalanine. No nucleotide data were recorded. The germline V gene specifies SGHRS as CDR1 and YFSETQ as CDR2. Sequencing was performed on an Illumina HiSeq 2000. The TCR beta cDNA libraries were made using 5'RACE template switching, a step that added both a universal primer site and unique molecular identifiers. cDNA synthesis was primed from the TCR beta constant segment and was followed by two successive PCR amplification steps. On the authors' methods: MIGEC was used to demultiplex reads and group reads by UMI, and MiTCR was used to assemble and quantify clonotypes. To remove erroneous sequences, TCR cDNA sequences were retained only when supported by two or more reads. Downstream repertoire analysis used the tcR package, and clonotypes were matched across fractions by CDR3 nucleotide sequence plus V segment. VDJmatch was used to annotate antigen specificity against VDJdb, with one amino acid substitution in CDR3 allowed. The reads went through TCRdb reprocessing, and each CDR3 protein sequence gets one entry with no DNA. These V and J calls are TCRdb output, not the study's own analysis. The table kept for this sample lists over 250,000 distinct CDR3 sequences. The ten largest clones take up 4% to 4.5% of the sample.

What was sequenced was blood T cells: a sorted CD56 or NKG2C T cell subset, CD4+ or CD8+ T cells, or bulk PBMC T cells (not recorded which). Recombination joined TRBV5-1 with TRBJ2-1; the TCRdb call, TRBD1, lacks DNA for checking. This TCR was recovered from a woman between 18 and 75 years old in good health. The CDR3 region reads CASSLGGSDEQFF. This CDR3, with the reference TRBV5-1 and TRBJ2-1 proteins standing in past its ends, gives the full variable domain KAGVTQTPRYLIKTRGQQVTLSCSPISGHRSVSWYQQTPGQGLQFLFEYFSETQRNKGNFPGRFSGRQFSNSRSEMNVSTLELGDSALYLCASSLGGSDEQFFGPGTRLTVL.